These 7 T cell receptor beta chains share one sample of origin, sequenced in a study of shared clonotypes between healthy human individuals. Naive CD8 cells were CD45RO-negative, positively selected for CCR7, excluding terminally differentiated effector memory CD45RA+ cells. Libraries were prepared by immunoSEQ multiplex PCR; TCRdb keeps only in-frame clonotypes and omits some of them. In the table there are roughly 2,000,000 clones, around 93% of which are singletons. The sequenced material came from naive CD8+ T cells from PBMCs. These receptors originate from a man aged 18 to 30 in good health. Some clones in this sample may be carry-over from other donors' samples.

The chain has TRBV5-6 and TRBJ1-1, with D possibly TRBD1 on 6 matching bases. The CDR3 is 17 amino acids. Germline V CDR1 and CDR2: SGHDT, YYEEEE. The ends were cut back, 0 bases at V and 4 bases at J, with 19 bases in the middle. This CDR3 reads CASSLVRGFVYSTEAFF. The CDR3 DNA is TGTGCCAGCAGCTTGGTGAGGGGGTTCGTTTACAGCACTGAAGCTTTCTTT. The entire variable domain, with the rest obtained from reference TRBV5-6 and TRBJ1-1, is as follows: DAGVTQSPTHLIKTRGQQVTLRCSPKSGHDTVSWYQQALGQGPQFIFQYYEEEERQRGNFPDRFSGHQFPNYSSELNVNALLLGDSALYLCASSLVRGFVYSTEAFFGQGTRLTVV.

The CDR3 DNA sequence: TGTGCCTGGAGTGTACTGAAGACCTACGAGCAGTACTTC. Protein: CAWSVLKTYEQYF. The chain recombines TRBV30 with TRBJ2-7; D remains ambiguous. CDR1 and CDR2 (germline): GTSNPN, SVGIG (reference sequence). CDR3 size: 13 residues. Trimming took off 0 bases at V and 2 bases at J, with 8 bases between the two ends.

This clone was detected only once. The chain links TRBV9 to TRBJ2-1, with 9 bases aligning to TRBD2. The CDR3 runs 14 residues. The trim removed 0 bases at V and 8 bases at J, leaving 3 bases unmatched. CDR1 and CDR2 (germline): SGDLS, YYNGEE. The CDR3 is CASSVDGTSHEQFF. CDR3 DNA: TGTGCCAGCAGCGTAGATGGGACTAGCCATGAGCAGTTCTTC.

The table lists this clone with a few counts. The chain employs TRBV18 and TRBJ2-6; 9 bases are a match to TRBD1. The CDR3 loop spans 16 amino acids. With V trimmed by 2 bases and J by 2 bases, 1 base remained unmatched. Germline CDR1 KGHSH, CDR2 LQKENI. As DNA, the CDR3 is TGTGCCAGCTCACCAAACAGGGGGCCTGGGGCCAACGTCCTGACTTTC. Its protein is CASSPNRGPGANVLTF.

Details on this clone: The same CDR3 can be traced to other DNA sequences in this sample. The chain links TRBV9 to TRBJ2-1; D possibly uses TRBD1 or TRBD2 (6 bases each). This CDR3 has 12 amino acids. Germline loops: CDR1 SGDLS, CDR2 YYNGEE. V lost 4 bases, J lost 7 bases, and 9 bases lay in between. The CDR3 nucleotides read TGTGCCAGCAGCCAAGGGGGGAATGAGCAGTTCTTC. Protein product: CASSQGGNEQFF.

The V gene is TRBV27, the J gene TRBJ1-1; D is unclear. The CDR3 covers 13 residues. Germline V gene lookup returns CDR1 MNHEY and CDR2 SMNVEV (reference sequence). The V end was cut by 6 bases, the J end by 1 base, with 9 bases between. The CDR3 DNA reads TGTGCCAGCAGGGACCCCTGGAACACTGAAGCTTTCTTT. Amino acids: CASRDPWNTEAFF.

The chain combines TRBV11-2 with TRBJ1-2; TRBD1 might be the D (5 bases). This CDR3 region has 12 residues. Per germline, CDR1 SGHAT and CDR2 FQNNGV. V was trimmed by 8 bases and J by 5 bases, leaving 12 bases between them. The CDR3 loop is CASRSGGYGYTF. The CDR3 DNA follows: TGTGCCAGCCGGTCGGGGGGGTATGGCTACACCTTC.